One and the same sample provided the 8 T cell receptor beta chains below, sequenced in a study of T-cell memory formation after mild COVID-19. Via MiXCR, TCRdb re-called the 5' RACE reads, giving one row per CDR3 protein. This sample has 350,000 to 400,000 distinct CDR3 sequences, with roughly 20% found just once. Sequenced input: PBMCs or a T cell subset sorted from them (not recorded which). The receptors here all came from an adult woman who had mild COVID-19 (a few samples of this study predate the infection). Cell type and time point are not known.

The V call is TRBV3-1, the J call TRBJ1-6; 9 bases fit TRBD1. Per germline, CDR1 LGHDT and CDR2 YNNKEL (reference sequence). The junction had 7 bases not matched to a gene; V was cut back by 6 bases and J by 10 bases. This CDR3 spans 14 amino acids. The DNA for the CDR3 is TGTGCCAGCAGACCGGGACAGGGACGCTCACCCCTCCACTTT. It specifies CASRPGQGRSPLHF.

This clonotype has only a few counts. The rearrangement joins TRBV11-3 to TRBJ2-3; perhaps D is TRBD1 or TRBD2 (7 bases each). The germline gives CDR1 SGHNT, CDR2 YENEEA. The CDR3 sequence is 17 residues long. Trimming took off 4 bases at V and 5 bases at J, with 22 bases between the two ends. The CDR3: CASSSNPDREGGDTQYF. CDR3 DNA: TGTGCCAGCAGCTCCAACCCCGACAGGGAGGGAGGAGATACGCAGTATTTT.

This clonotype was counted only a few times. This chain uses TRBV5-1 with TRBJ2-5; the D gene could be TRBD1 or TRBD2 (5 bases each). The CDR3 loop spans 15 amino acids. V lost 3 bases and J lost 5, with 17 bases in between. The germline V gene has CDR1 SGHRS and CDR2 YFSETQ. The CDR3 spells CASSSDWGSAETQYF. CDR3 coding DNA: TGCGCCAGCAGCTCGGATTGGGGGAGTGCGGAGACCCAGTACTTC.

Concerning this clonotype: A read error may account for a junction end that differs from germline. This sequence joins TRBV12-3 or TRBV12-4 and TRBJ1-5, with D unresolved. This CDR3 is 16 amino acids long. The CDR3, as DNA: TGTGCCAGCAGCTTAGGTGCGGGAATCAGCAATCAGCCCCAGCATTTT. Translated: CASSLGAGISNQPQHF.

The genes are TRBV5-6 and TRBJ2-1, with TRBD1 matching 8 bases. J was trimmed by 4 bases and V by 4 bases; bases with no gene match: 4. CDR1 is SGHDT and CDR2 is YYEEEE in the germline V gene. The CDR3 runs 14 residues. The CDR3 reads CASSNDRGYNEQFF. The DNA of the CDR3 is TGTGCCAGCAGCAACGACAGGGGTTACAATGAGCAGTTCTTC. Variable domain in full (rest from reference TRBV5-6 and TRBJ2-1): DAGVTQSPTHLIKTRGQQVTLRCSPKSGHDTVSWYQQALGQGPQFIFQYYEEEERQRGNFPDRFSGHQFPNYSSELNVNALLLGDSALYLCASSNDRGYNEQFFGPGTRLTVL.

This clonotype was seen more than once but under ten times. V and J are TRBV12-3 or TRBV12-4 and TRBJ2-6; 9 bases are a match to TRBD1. V shed 6 bases and J 0 bases; nucleotides not matched to a gene: 12. The CDR3 is 19 amino acids. In DNA, the CDR3 is TGTGCCAGCAGCCCCTCTCTAGGACAGGGGCCCTCTGGGGCCAACGTCCTGACTTTC. Translated: CASSPSLGQGPSGANVLTF.

This clonotype was observed once. The gene calls are TRBV18 and TRBJ2-2, with D possibly TRBD1 on 6 matching bases. V was trimmed by 8 bases and J by 1 base, leaving 17 bases between them. This CDR3 contains 16 residues. Germline CDR1 and CDR2: KGHSH and LQKENI. CDR3 loop: CASPTLRGRNTGELFF. CDR3 bases: TGTGCCAGCCCCACCCTCAGGGGTAGGAACACCGGGGAGCTGTTTTTT.

This clonotype came up many times. The CDR3 sequence: CASSVAGTSGRRTDTQYF. The CDR3 region has the DNA TGTGCCAGCAGCGTAGCAGGGACTAGCGGGCGTCGCACAGATACGCAGTATTTT. The genes are TRBV9 and TRBJ2-3; TRBD2 aligns across 12 bases. V lost 0 bases and J lost 1; bases outside the gene matches: 6. The CDR3 contains 18 residues. Germline-derived CDR1 and CDR2 are SGDLS and YYNGEE.